This TCR beta chain was sequenced for a study of neurological immune-mediated disorders. In the case of this clonotype: Its antigen is not identified.

cDNA synthesis was performed by 5'RACE with 10-nucleotide random UMIs. MiXCR, applied by TCRdb to the 5' RACE reads, yields one record per CDR3 protein. The sample has about 59,000 distinct CDR3 sequences, 24% seen once. Study observations and caveats: CDR3 amino acid sequences found in expanded clones were never shared across subjects, suggesting private repertoires in all groups.

Time point in this sample: technical triplicate 2. Trimming took 8 bases from V and 3 from J; bases not matched to a gene: 9. Germline values: CDR1 SNHLY, CDR2 FYNNEI. This CDR3 spans 14 amino acids. Sequences were obtained from PBMCs. This chain joins TRBV2 and TRBJ1-2; 7 nucleotides match TRBD1. The origin of this receptor is a man in his 60s with HTLV-1-associated myelopathy (HAM/TSP). CDR3 bases: TGTGCCAGCGCTCGACGACAGGGCGACTATGGCTACACCTTC. Translating gives CASARRQGDYGYTF.